This T cell receptor (beta chain) was captured by sequencing in a study of blood T cell repertoires in COVID-19 (dated by TCRdb to the early 2020s). Turning to the overall study: Samples from collaborators originated in the United States, Italy and Spain and spanned both the acute and convalescent phases of COVID-19. The prospective study material was composed of cDNA or gDNA derived from T cells, B-cell-depleted T cells, or PBMCs. The dataset comprised deeply sampled blood TCRbeta repertoires from subjects exposed to, actively infected with, or recovered from COVID-19. The repertoires were released in a freely available public database meant as a resource for research on the immune response to SARS-CoV-2. Samples were obtained from the ongoing ImmuneRACE study (first 160 participants) and from about 1,300 subjects provided by 6 global collaborators. Sample metadata almost always included a de-identified subject ID, COVID-19 status, age in years and sex. Where available, HLA class I and class II types were taken from metadata supplied by the sample provider and were not determined by assay-based typing. The full study reports these points: How much clinical and demographic metadata was included differed by source and by participant, and the metadata was provided uncurated.

Collaborating institutions collected whole blood in K2EDTA tubes following their own protocols. Collaborator samples were shipped for TCRbeta analysis as frozen whole blood, isolated PBMCs, or DNA extracted from either sample type. The immunoSEQ Assay, a bias-controlled multiplex PCR, was used to amplify TCRbeta CDR3 regions from genomic DNA. In the authors' own workflow: Nucleated cell counts per sample were estimated from amplification of reference gene primers within the assay. To quantify the absolute abundance of each unique TCRbeta CDR3 rearrangement, sequence reads were collapsed and filtered. Productive Simpson clonality was computed per sample as the square root of Simpson's diversity index over productive rearrangements. Not all clones reach the TCRdb copy of this immuneACCESS table, which keeps in-frame sequences only. Checked studies attribute under half of the gap to unresolved V genes and leave the rest unexplained. D and trimming were read from the DNA, whereas the V and J calls and clone size are those reported in that table. Counted in this sample were 450,000 to 500,000 clones; approximately 83% of them appeared once. The ten largest clonotypes hold roughly 3.2% of the sample.

The CDR3 sequence holds 16 residues, the cysteine and phenylalanine included. Only the CDR3 region is kept as DNA, spanning 48 bases read in frame from base 1. Looking up the germline V gene (reference sequence) yields CDR1 LNHNV and CDR2 YYDKDF. Compared with germline, V lacks 2 bases and J lacks 3 bases; bases without a gene match: 4. To note about this clone: Its target antigen remains unknown. One base away there is no much larger clone; base qualities are not given.

The sequence derives from a human donor in a cohort sampled during active COVID-19. Material: peripheral blood. The chain is assembled from TRBV15 and TRBJ2-5, and TRBD2 aligns with 12 junction nucleotides. The CDR3 protein is CATSRPRTSGEETQYF. The sequenced DNA is TGTGCCACCAGCAGACCCAGGACTAGCGGGGAAGAGACCCAGTACTTC. Full variable domain (CDR3 extended with the reference TRBV15 and TRBJ2-5 proteins): DAMVIQNPRYQVTQFGKPVTLSCSQTLNHNVMYWYQQKSSQAPKLLFHYYDKDFNNEADTPDNFQSRRPNTSFCFLDIRSPGLGDTAMYLCATSRPRTSGEETQYFGPGTRLLVL.